This TCR beta chain was recorded in a study of blood T cell repertoires in COVID-19 (dated by TCRdb to about 2020). Describing the broader study: The collaborator samples originated in the United States, Italy and Spain and spanned the acute and convalescent phases of COVID-19. The prospective study material was composed of cDNA or gDNA derived from T cells, B-cell-depleted T cells, or PBMCs. Deeply sampled blood TCRbeta repertoires from subjects exposed to, actively infected with, or recovered from COVID-19 were included in the dataset. The repertoires were released in a freely available public database intended as a resource for research on the immune response to SARS-CoV-2. The samples were drawn from the first 160 participants of the ongoing ImmuneRACE study and from some 1,300 subjects provided by 6 global collaborators. Nearly every sample came with metadata listing a de-identified subject ID, COVID-19 status, age in years and sex. Where available, HLA class I and class II types were obtained from metadata supplied by the sample provider rather than from assay-based typing.

Enrolling through a virtual design, the prospective study's participants ranged in age from about 18 to 100 years and lived across 24 United States geographic areas. In the prospective study, participants were assigned to cohorts based on the clinical history participants reported in a screening survey and a study questionnaire. A participant counted as exposed if, within 2 weeks of entering the study, that participant had been in contact with someone who had a PCR-confirmed or clinician-diagnosed COVID-19 case. In the prospective study, whole blood, serum and a nasopharyngeal or oropharyngeal swab were collected from each participant by mobile phlebotomists. Additional blood draws and questionnaires over a roughly two-month period could optionally be provided by prospective study participants. Before DNA extraction, blood samples from the prospective study were shipped at room temperature or frozen.

Germline trimming amounts to 5 bases on V and 7 bases on J, with 6 as the count of junction bases outside the gene matches. The germline V gene sets CDR1 to SGHVS and CDR2 to FNYEAQ. The CDR3, cysteine through phenylalanine, is 15 amino acids long. The read is trimmed to its CDR3 DNA, 45 bases read in frame from base 1. A remark on this clone: Its antigen is currently not known. Nothing much larger sits one base from this clone, and base qualities are not available.

TCRbeta CDR3 regions were amplified from genomic DNA by means of the immunoSEQ Assay, a bias-controlled multiplex PCR. The original pipeline was this. Within the assay, amplification of reference gene primers was used to estimate how many nucleated cells each sample contained. Sequence reads were collapsed and filtered to measure the absolute abundance of every unique TCRbeta CDR3 rearrangement. For each sample, productive Simpson clonality was calculated as the square root of Simpson's diversity index across productive rearrangements. TCRdb limited this immuneACCESS table to in-frame rearrangements with V and J called. A share of clones is missing; checked studies link under half to unresolved V genes, and the rest is unexplained. V and J calls and clone size come straight from that table; D and trimming were deduced from the DNA. For this sample the table gives over 200,000 clones, of which around 87% were detected only once. The biggest ten clones account for more than 12% of the sample.

What the study reported, not specific to this receptor: Clinical and demographic metadata were provided uncurated, with the amount varying by source and participant.

Specimen: PBMCs or T cells enriched from blood (not recorded which). This chain is built from TRBV7-6 and TRBJ1-6, and 9 bases in between align with TRBD1. This receptor was taken from a man aged 25-45 years who had been exposed to COVID-19. The DNA sequence is given as TGTGCCAGCAGCAATCCGGGACAGGGAAATTCACCCCTCCACTTT. Translation gives CASSNPGQGNSPLHF.